This is a list of T cell receptor beta chains from one sample in a study of response to subunit inactivated influenza vaccine. TCRdb passed the RT-PCR reads through MiXCR, listing each CDR3 protein once. The table includes hundreds of thousands of distinct CDR3 sequences, approximately 10% detected once. These sequences were also reported in another study, on T cells expressing NK-cell markers.

The sample here was PBMCs from blood, taken on the day of vaccination. The receptors derive from a man aged 50 to 60 who received an inactivated influenza vaccine. Both conserved end residues are part of each CDR3. The order of the fields is V gene, clone size, D gene, J gene, CDR3 protein, CDR3 DNA. A D gene is named only where the DNA matches it firmly. Clone size appears in some rows only: once, few, many, or a class for an expanded clone.

v_gene: TRBV7-8
abundance: many
d_gene: NA
j_gene: TRBJ2-1
CDR3aa: CASSLPLRLRTYNEQFF
CDR3nt: TGTGCCAGCAGCCTACCTTTGAGACTACGTACTTACAATGAGCAGTTCTTC

v_gene: TRBV3-1
abundance: few
d_gene: NA
j_gene: TRBJ1-1
CDR3aa: CASSQDRGGAHRNTEAFF
CDR3nt: TGTGCCAGCAGCCAAGATCGGGGGGGCGCACATCGTAACACTGAAGCTTTCTTT

v_gene: TRBV7-2
abundance: NA
d_gene: NA
j_gene: TRBJ2-1
CDR3aa: CASSPTEYEQFF
CDR3nt: TGTGCCAGCAGCCCGACGGAGTATGAGCAGTTCTTC

v_gene: TRBV11-2
abundance: NA
d_gene: NA
j_gene: TRBJ1-4
CDR3aa: CASSRDEGLGEKLFF
CDR3nt: TGTGCCAGCAGCCGAGATGAGGGCCTGGGGGAAAAACTGTTTTTT

v_gene: TRBV27
abundance: few
d_gene: NA
j_gene: TRBJ2-2
CDR3aa: CASSGLMRGRGTGELFF
CDR3nt: TGTGCCAGCAGCGGGTTGATGCGGGGACGAGGCACCGGGGAGCTGTTTTTT

v_gene: TRBV28
abundance: NA
d_gene: NA
j_gene: TRBJ2-7
CDR3aa: CATSGRQSAYEQYF
CDR3nt: TGTGCCACCTCGGGACGGCAGTCGGCCTACGAGCAGTACTTC

v_gene: TRBV5-1
abundance: few
d_gene: NA
j_gene: TRBJ2-5
CDR3aa: CASSQRTARQETQYF
CDR3nt: TGCGCCAGCAGCCAACGGACGGCCCGCCAAGAGACCCAGTACTTC

v_gene: TRBV11-2
abundance: NA
d_gene: TRBD2
j_gene: TRBJ2-1
CDR3aa: CASSLETSGLTASYNEQFF
CDR3nt: TGTGCCAGCAGCTTAGAAACTAGCGGGCTTACTGCCTCCTACAATGAGCAGTTCTTC

v_gene: TRBV28
abundance: NA
d_gene: NA
j_gene: TRBJ1-1
CDR3aa: CASSSLRGAFF
CDR3nt: TGTGCCAGCAGTAGCCTCAGGGGAGCTTTCTTT

v_gene: TRBV6-1
abundance: NA
d_gene: NA
j_gene: TRBJ2-1
CDR3aa: CASRNAGKRPTTESSYNEQFF
CDR3nt: TGTGCCAGCAGGAACGCGGGCAAGCGACCGACAACAGAGAGCTCCTACAATGAGCAGTTCTTC

v_gene: TRBV7-7
abundance: NA
d_gene: TRBD2
j_gene: TRBJ2-2
CDR3aa: CASRAAREDTGELFF
CDR3nt: TGTGCCAGCAGAGCGGCGCGGGAGGACACCGGGGAGCTGTTTTTT

v_gene: TRBV6-1
abundance: few
d_gene: TRBD1
j_gene: TRBJ2-1
CDR3aa: CASRRQGWEQFF
CDR3nt: TGTGCCAGCAGACGACAGGGCTGGGAGCAGTTCTTC

v_gene: TRBV7-9
abundance: NA
d_gene: TRBD1
j_gene: TRBJ1-2
CDR3aa: CASSLAGQGPTNYGYTF
CDR3nt: TGTGCCAGCAGCTTAGCGGGACAGGGGCCTACTAACTATGGCTACACCTTC

v_gene: TRBV21-1
abundance: NA
d_gene: NA
j_gene: TRBJ2-7
CDR3aa: CASPGATTGVHEQYF
CDR3nt: TGTGCCAGCCCTGGGGCGACGACAGGGGTACACGAGCAGTACTTC

v_gene: TRBV5-1
abundance: few
d_gene: NA
j_gene: TRBJ2-2
CDR3aa: CASSLTPGSTGELFF
CDR3nt: TGCGCCAGCAGCTTGACCCCAGGGTCCACCGGGGAGCTGTTTTTT

v_gene: TRBV5-1
abundance: NA
d_gene: NA
j_gene: TRBJ2-3
CDR3aa: CASRSVVADTQYF
CDR3nt: TGCGCCAGCAGGAGCGTTGTCGCAGATACGCAGTATTTT

v_gene: TRBV10-3
abundance: few
d_gene: TRBD1
j_gene: TRBJ2-7
CDR3aa: CAISLGQGGTYEQYF
CDR3nt: TGTGCCATCAGTCTAGGACAGGGGGGGACCTACGAGCAGTACTTC

v_gene: TRBV5-4
abundance: NA
d_gene: TRBD2
j_gene: TRBJ2-5
CDR3aa: CASSAGGGTQETQYF
CDR3nt: TGTGCCAGCAGCGCTGGGGGAGGGACGCAAGAGACCCAGTACTTC

v_gene: TRBV20-1
abundance: NA
d_gene: TRBD2
j_gene: TRBJ2-7
CDR3aa: CSARGLAGAIRSTYEQYF
CDR3nt: TGCAGTGCTAGAGGACTAGCGGGGGCGATCCGATCCACCTACGAGCAGTACTTC

v_gene: TRBV9
abundance: NA
d_gene: NA
j_gene: TRBJ1-2
CDR3aa: CASSIEGRGAREGYTF
CDR3nt: TGTGCCAGCAGCATAGAGGGTAGGGGGGCCCGAGAAGGCTACACCTTC

v_gene: TRBV20-1
abundance: many
d_gene: NA
j_gene: TRBJ2-7
CDR3aa: CSAIQGWDYEQYF
CDR3nt: TGCAGTGCTATACAGGGCTGGGACTACGAGCAGTACTTC

v_gene: TRBV12-3/TRBV12-4
abundance: NA
d_gene: TRBD1
j_gene: TRBJ2-3
CDR3aa: CASAGNRGSTDTQYF
CDR3nt: TGTGCCAGCGCTGGTAACAGGGGGAGCACAGATACGCAGTATTTT

v_gene: TRBV7-9
abundance: NA
d_gene: TRBD2
j_gene: TRBJ2-1
CDR3aa: CASGSGSGYNEQFF
CDR3nt: TGTGCCAGCGGTAGCGGGAGTGGTTACAATGAGCAGTTCTTC

v_gene: TRBV6-2/TRBV6-3
abundance: NA
d_gene: NA
j_gene: TRBJ1-3
CDR3aa: CASRQGRVSGNTIYF
CDR3nt: TGTGCCAGCAGACAAGGACGGGTCTCCGGAAACACCATATATTTT

v_gene: TRBV6-2/TRBV6-3
abundance: few
d_gene: NA
j_gene: TRBJ2-7
CDR3aa: CASRRDSAAYYEQYF
CDR3nt: TGTGCCAGCAGAAGGGACTCGGCTGCCTATTACGAGCAGTACTTC

v_gene: TRBV5-1
abundance: few
d_gene: TRBD1
j_gene: TRBJ2-5
CDR3aa: CASSSLDRGQAQYF
CDR3nt: TGCGCCAGCAGCTCACTCGACAGGGGGCAGGCCCAGTACTTC

v_gene: TRBV3-1
abundance: few
d_gene: TRBD1
j_gene: TRBJ2-2
CDR3aa: CASSPFPGQEHAGELFF
CDR3nt: TGTGCCAGCAGTCCATTCCCGGGACAGGAACACGCCGGGGAGCTGTTTTTT

v_gene: TRBV20-1
abundance: few
d_gene: NA
j_gene: TRBJ1-5
CDR3aa: CSASSSVNQPQHF
CDR3nt: TGCAGTGCTTCATCTTCGGTAAATCAGCCCCAGCATTTT

v_gene: TRBV7-2
abundance: NA
d_gene: TRBD2
j_gene: TRBJ2-7
CDR3aa: CASSLGRGASSYEQYF
CDR3nt: TGTGCCAGCAGCTTAGGGCGGGGGGCCAGCTCCTACGAGCAGTACTTC

v_gene: TRBV2
abundance: NA
d_gene: NA
j_gene: TRBJ2-5
CDR3aa: CASSEDLRETQYF
CDR3nt: TGTGCCAGCAGTGAAGACCTCAGGGAGACCCAGTACTTC

v_gene: TRBV11-1
abundance: NA
d_gene: NA
j_gene: TRBJ2-1
CDR3aa: CASSLPTDNEQFF
CDR3nt: TGTGCCAGCAGCCTCCCGACAGACAATGAGCAGTTCTTC

v_gene: TRBV5-5
abundance: many
d_gene: NA
j_gene: TRBJ1-1
CDR3aa: CASSFQGGTEAFF
CDR3nt: TGTGCCAGCAGCTTTCAGGGAGGAACTGAAGCTTTCTTT

v_gene: TRBV7-9
abundance: few
d_gene: NA
j_gene: TRBJ2-5
CDR3aa: CASSRGLLETQYF
CDR3nt: TGTGCCAGCAGCCGCGGACTGCTGGAGACCCAGTACTTC

v_gene: TRBV19
abundance: NA
d_gene: NA
j_gene: TRBJ1-1
CDR3aa: CASSIGLPNTEAFF
CDR3nt: TGTGCCAGTAGTATTGGGCTGCCGAACACTGAAGCTTTCTTT

v_gene: TRBV29-1
abundance: NA
d_gene: TRBD1
j_gene: TRBJ2-5
CDR3aa: CSVEKGRQGETQYF
CDR3nt: TGCAGCGTTGAGAAAGGGCGACAGGGGGAGACCCAGTACTTC

v_gene: TRBV18
abundance: NA
d_gene: TRBD1
j_gene: TRBJ2-7
CDR3aa: CASSPRDSSEQYF
CDR3nt: TGTGCCAGCTCACCACGGGACAGCAGCGAGCAGTACTTC

v_gene: TRBV24-1
abundance: NA
d_gene: NA
j_gene: TRBJ2-5
CDR3aa: CATSESGKETQYF
CDR3nt: TGTGCCACCAGTGAATCCGGGAAAGAGACCCAGTACTTC

v_gene: TRBV5-1
abundance: NA
d_gene: NA
j_gene: TRBJ2-5
CDR3aa: CASSLAAGIGETQYF
CDR3nt: TGCGCCAGCAGCTTGGCCGCGGGCATAGGAGAGACCCAGTACTTC

v_gene: TRBV29-1
abundance: many
d_gene: NA
j_gene: TRBJ1-2
CDR3aa: CSVDEDGYTF
CDR3nt: TGCAGCGTTGATGAGGATGGCTACACCTTC

v_gene: TRBV2
abundance: few
d_gene: NA
j_gene: TRBJ1-6
CDR3aa: CASTQNSPLHF
CDR3nt: TGTGCCAGCACGCAGAATTCACCCCTCCACTTT

v_gene: TRBV7-2
abundance: NA
d_gene: TRBD1
j_gene: TRBJ2-7
CDR3aa: CASRGTEIYEQYF
CDR3nt: TGTGCCAGCAGAGGGACAGAGATCTACGAGCAGTACTTC

v_gene: TRBV4-3
abundance: many
d_gene: TRBD1
j_gene: TRBJ2-1
CDR3aa: CASSHLTGFRANEQFF
CDR3nt: TGCGCCAGCAGCCACCTGACAGGGTTCAGGGCGAATGAGCAGTTCTTC

v_gene: TRBV18
abundance: few
d_gene: NA
j_gene: TRBJ1-1
CDR3aa: CASSPDTGRNTEAFF
CDR3nt: TGTGCCAGCTCACCGGACACGGGAAGGAACACTGAAGCTTTCTTT

v_gene: TRBV3-1
abundance: NA
d_gene: NA
j_gene: TRBJ2-2
CDR3aa: CASSHRDIIWGNTGELFF
CDR3nt: TGTGCCAGCAGCCACCGGGACATCATCTGGGGGAACACCGGGGAGCTGTTTTTT

v_gene: TRBV11-2
abundance: NA
d_gene: NA
j_gene: TRBJ2-7
CDR3aa: CASSPPLDYEQYF
CDR3nt: TGTGCCAGCAGCCCCCCGTTGGACTACGAGCAGTACTTC

v_gene: TRBV6-2/TRBV6-3
abundance: NA
d_gene: TRBD1
j_gene: TRBJ2-7
CDR3aa: CASSPRQGPYEQYF
CDR3nt: TGTGCCAGCAGCCCCCGACAGGGCCCTTACGAGCAGTACTTC

v_gene: TRBV7-2
abundance: NA
d_gene: TRBD1
j_gene: TRBJ2-1
CDR3aa: CASSPGQGRNVEQFF
CDR3nt: TGTGCCAGCAGCCCAGGACAGGGGAGGAACGTTGAGCAGTTCTTC

v_gene: TRBV28
abundance: NA
d_gene: TRBD2
j_gene: TRBJ2-1
CDR3aa: CASTPELAGNNEQFF
CDR3nt: TGTGCCAGCACCCCTGAACTAGCGGGGAACAATGAGCAGTTCTTC